The 21 T cell receptor beta chains listed next were all sequenced from one sample in a study of T-cell memory formation after mild COVID-19. TCRdb reprocessed the 5' RACE reads with MiXCR, giving one entry per CDR3 protein. This table holds about 430,000 distinct CDR3 sequences, 18% found once. The specimen was PBMCs or a T cell subset sorted from them (not recorded which). All receptors come from a man aged 18-30 years who had mild COVID-19 (a few samples of this study predate the infection). Cell type and time point are not known.

The rearrangement uses TRBV15 and TRBJ1-5; tentatively, D is TRBD1 (5 bases). The germline V gene has CDR1 LNHNV and CDR2 YYDKDF (reference sequence). This CDR3 has 14 amino acids. V was trimmed by 8 bases and J by 0 bases, leaving 11 bases between them. CDR3 sequence: CATCQGDSNQPQHF. CDR3 DNA: TGTGCCACCTGCCAAGGGGATAGCAATCAGCCCCAGCATTTT.

This clonotype has more than one count but fewer than ten. This chain uses TRBV29-1 with TRBJ1-2; D is ambiguous. Trimming removed 0 bases from V and 4 bases from J, with 12 bases in between. CDR1 is SQVTM, CDR2 ANQGSEA, per germline. This CDR3 spans 14 amino acids. The CDR3 DNA follows: TGCAGCGTTGAAGATCCGGGGAGCGGCTATGGCTACACCTTC. Its protein product is CSVEDPGSGYGYTF.

This chain connects TRBV5-5 to TRBJ2-1; TRBD1 or TRBD2 may be the D gene (6 bases each). Germline lookup yields CDR1 SGHKS and CDR2 YYEKEE (reference sequence). The V gene lost 6 bases and the J gene lost 0 bases, with 13 bases spanning the gap. CDR3 length: 15 residues. In nucleotides, the CDR3 is TGTGCCAGCATCCAGGGGCGGGGCTCCTACAATGAGCAGTTCTTC. It yields the protein CASIQGRGSYNEQFF.

V is TRBV27 and J is TRBJ1-2, with a tentative D call TRBD1 (5 bases). V lost 8 bases to trimming and J lost 8 bases, with 15 bases between them. The length of the CDR3 is 12 residues. Germline V gives CDR1 MNHEY, CDR2 SMNVEV (reference sequence). The CDR3 loop is CASFNRFGGYTF. CDR3 nucleotide sequence: TGTGCCAGCTTTAACAGGTTTGGAGGCTACACCTTC.

The chain employs TRBV5-1 and TRBJ2-5; TRBD2 aligns across 7 bases. This CDR3 comprises 16 residues. Germline-derived CDR1 and CDR2 are SGHRS and YFSETQ. V shed 3 bases and J 5 bases; nucleotides not matched to a gene: 13. The CDR3 sequence is CASSSGPAVGGETQYF. The CDR3 DNA reads TGCGCCAGCAGCTCGGGACCGGCGGTCGGGGGGGAGACCCAGTACTTC.

The chain carries TRBV6-6 and TRBJ2-5; D gene ambiguous. V was pared by 6 bases and J by 4 bases, with 21 bases between. The CDR3 has 16 amino acids. CDR1 and CDR2 (germline): MNHNY, SVGAGI (reference sequence). The CDR3 is CASSGERAQVAETQYF. The DNA of the CDR3 is TGTGCCAGCAGCGGCGAAAGGGCGCAAGTCGCAGAGACCCAGTACTTC.

The chain joins TRBV4-3 to TRBJ1-2, with 7 positions matching TRBD1. This CDR3 has 17 residues. Germline V gene data show CDR1 as LGHNA and CDR2 as YSLEER. Losses at the gene ends were 0 bases for V and 2 bases for J; bases not matched to a gene: 9. The CDR3 sequence is CASSQDGRGGQNYGYTF. The DNA of the CDR3 is TGCGCCAGCAGCCAAGATGGACGGGGGGGACAGAACTATGGCTACACCTTC.

This rearrangement joins TRBV28 to TRBJ1-2; D perhaps matches TRBD1 (5 bases). Germline V gives CDR1 MDHEN, CDR2 SYDVKM. The V gene lost 5 bases and the J gene lost 4 bases, with 17 bases spanning the gap. The CDR3 is 15 residues long. CDR3 bases: TGTGCCAGCAGTCTTAGGGGTGGGGAACCCTATGGCTACACCTTC. Its translation is CASSLRGGEPYGYTF.

This clonotype has only a few counts. The rearrangement uses TRBV18 and TRBJ2-1; D gene uncertain. The germline V gene encodes CDR1 KGHSH and CDR2 LQKENI. The CDR3 runs to 14 residues. The V and J ends lost 0 bases and 10 bases respectively, with 13 bases between them. CDR3 sequence reads: CASSPPRPTEEQFF. The DNA of the CDR3 is TGTGCCAGCTCACCACCCCGACCCACCGAGGAGCAGTTCTTC.

The rearrangement links TRBV10-3 to TRBJ2-3, with D possibly being TRBD2 (5 bases). The CDR3 runs to 9 residues. Per the germline V gene, CDR1 is ENHRY and CDR2 is SYGVKD. The CDR3 DNA follows: TGTCTACTAGGAGGTACGCAGTATTTT. It yields the protein CLLGGTQYF.

This clonotype has more than one count but fewer than ten. V and J are TRBV7-3 and TRBJ2-7, with D uncertain. The CDR3 loop spans 15 amino acids. V gave up 5 bases and J gave up 5 bases, with 19 bases separating them. Germline-derived CDR1 and CDR2 are SGHTA and FQGTGA. In DNA, the CDR3 is TGTGCCAGCAGCCCCCTCGGGCGGAAGGGAAACGAGCAGTACTTC. Its protein is CASSPLGRKGNEQYF.

The chain employs TRBV24-1 and TRBJ2-3, with unresolved D. Trimming removed 6 bases at V and 4 bases at J, with 7 bases between. CDR1 KGHDR and CDR2 SFDVKD come from the germline V gene. CDR3 length: 12 residues. CDR3 nucleotide sequence: TGTGCCACCAGTCAAGGATCAGATACGCAGTATTTT. Amino acids: CATSQGSDTQYF.

The table lists this clonotype with many counts. The chain is built from TRBV15 and TRBJ2-1; D is uncertain. V lost 0 bases and J 13 bases, leaving 13 bases between the germline ends. The CDR3 loop spans 13 amino acids. Germline values: CDR1 LNHNV, CDR2 YYDKDF (reference sequence). In DNA, the CDR3 is TGTGCCACCAGCAGAGAAATCGACCCCCGTCAGTTCTTC. It codes for CATSREIDPRQFF.

The chain joins TRBV18 to TRBJ2-7; possibly TRBD1 for D (6 bases). Germline V gene lookup returns CDR1 KGHSH and CDR2 LQKENI. This CDR3 has 16 residues. V was trimmed by 1 base and J by 2 bases, leaving 15 bases between them. The CDR3 bases are TGTGCCAGCTCACCACAGCAGGGGCTAACGACCTACGAGCAGTACTTC. It codes for CASSPQQGLTTYEQYF.

This clonotype was observed a few times. This chain connects TRBV2 to TRBJ1-4; D may be TRBD1 (5 bases). The germline gives CDR1 SNHLY, CDR2 FYNNEI. V gave up 7 bases and J gave up 0 bases, with 12 bases separating them. The CDR3 runs 15 residues. CDR3 residues: CASINTGATNEKLFF. CDR3 DNA sequence: TGTGCCAGCATTAATACAGGTGCAACTAATGAAAAACTGTTTTTT.

This clonotype occurred a few times. This chain connects TRBV7-3 to TRBJ1-1; possible D gene TRBD1, 5 bases. Germline V lookup: CDR1 SGHTA, CDR2 FQGTGA. V lost 5 bases and J 4 bases, leaving 11 bases between the germline ends. The CDR3 covers 13 residues. This CDR3 reads CASSTGTLTEAFF. For the CDR3, the DNA is TGTGCCAGCAGCACCGGGACCCTCACTGAAGCTTTCTTT.

V gene TRBV12-3 or TRBV12-4 combines with J gene TRBJ2-2; D remains unclear. The V end was cut by 5 bases, the J end by 1 base, with 11 bases between. The CDR3 contains 15 residues. CDR3 sequence: CASSISLLNTGELFF. DNA for the CDR3: TGTGCCAGCAGTATTAGCTTACTGAACACCGGGGAGCTGTTTTTT.

There are a few counts of this clonotype. The chain employs TRBV15 and TRBJ1-5, with TRBD1 matching 7 bases. V lost 4 bases and J lost 3; bases outside the gene matches: 6. The germline V gene has CDR1 LNHNV and CDR2 YYDKDF (reference sequence). CDR3 length: 15 amino acids. CDR3 sequence: CATSTKTGPNQPQHF. CDR3 sequence (DNA): TGTGCCACCAGCACCAAGACAGGGCCCAATCAGCCCCAGCATTTT.

The chain is built from TRBV6-2 or TRBV6-3 and TRBJ2-2; D unclear. Trimming left V 2 bases short and J 4 bases short, with 11 bases between. Germline assignment: CDR1 MNHEY and CDR2 SVGEGT. There are 15 residues in the CDR3. The CDR3: CASSYPLTGTGELFF. As DNA, the CDR3 is TGTGCCAGCAGTTACCCCCTTACGGGCACCGGGGAGCTGTTTTTT.

The chain links TRBV9 to TRBJ2-4; D gene unclear. The CDR3 totals 14 residues. V lost 0 bases to trimming and J lost 4 bases, with 8 bases between them. Germline V gene data show CDR1 as SGDLS and CDR2 as YYNGEE. The CDR3 loop reads CASSVGWQKNIQYF. CDR3 in DNA: TGTGCCAGCAGCGTAGGTTGGCAGAAAAACATTCAGTACTTC.

This clonotype has just a few counts. The chain links TRBV20-1 to TRBJ2-1, with 8 positions matching TRBD1. Germline V lookup: CDR1 DFQATT, CDR2 SNEGSKA (reference sequence). Trimming at V came to 2 bases and at J to 8 bases, leaving 2 bases not matched to a gene. The CDR3 loop spans 12 amino acids. CDR3 in DNA: TGCAGTGCTAGACGACAGGGGTATGAGCAGTTCTTC. Translating gives CSARRQGYEQFF.